The next 28 T cell receptor beta chains were all read from a single sample in a study of control samples from healthy donors and cancer patients (dated by TCRdb to about 2020). The protocol used for the library was the immunoSEQ multiplex PCR assay. Entries here come from immuneACCESS through TCRdb and include only in-frame sequences with V and J called. Some clones fail to appear in such tables; in the studies checked, an unresolved V gene covers under half of the shortfall, and the cause of the remainder is unknown. The sample records tens of thousands of clones, approximately 93% of which are singletons. The ten top clones hold about a quarter of the sample. The sample comprised PBMCs. The receptors derive from a woman aged 45-59 years with head and neck cancer.

The CDR3 DNA follows: TGTGCCAGCAGCCGCAGGGCAAGCGGCTACACCTTC. This sequence encodes CASSRRASGYTF. The chain carries TRBV14 and TRBJ1-2; weak D call: TRBD1 (5 bases). Trimming left V 4 bases short and J 8 bases short, with 11 bases between. The CDR3 consists of 12 residues. Germline CDR1 and CDR2: SGHDN and FVKESK.

The chain carries TRBV11-2 and TRBJ2-7, with D tentatively TRBD2 (6 bases). Trimming stripped 5 bases from V and 0 bases from J, with 14 bases between. CDR3 length: 15 amino acids. Looked up from germline, CDR1 is SGHAT and CDR2 is FQNNGV. In DNA, the CDR3 is TGTGCCAGCAGCCCCGGGGGAGGCTACTCCTACGAGCAGTACTTC. Translation: CASSPGGGYSYEQYF.

The rearrangement uses TRBV28 and TRBJ1-2; D unclear. From germline, CDR1 is MDHEN and CDR2 SYDVKM. The V and J ends lost 1 base and 6 bases respectively, with 6 bases between them. This CDR3 spans 12 amino acids. The CDR3 spells CASSLYSDGYTF. In nucleotides, the CDR3 is TGTGCCAGCAGTTTATACAGTGATGGCTACACCTTC.

The chain employs TRBV24-1 and TRBJ2-1; D gene ambiguous. Trimming cost V 4 bases and J 5 bases, with 8 bases left between them. The V gene's germline CDR1 is KGHDR and CDR2 SFDVKD. This CDR3 region has 13 residues. CDR3 nucleotides: TGTGCCACCAGTGACCCTCGTAACAATGAGCAGTTCTTC. As protein: CATSDPRNNEQFF.

As regards this clone: Other DNA sequences in the sample encode the same CDR3. The rearrangement links TRBV27 to TRBJ2-3; no reliable D call. The germline V gene encodes CDR1 MNHEY and CDR2 SMNVEV (reference sequence). This CDR3 comprises 12 residues. Trimming pared 5 bases from V and 2 bases from J, leaving 5 bases between. This CDR3 is CASSPTTDTQYF. The CDR3, as DNA: TGTGCCAGCAGTCCGACCACAGATACGCAGTATTTT.

This chain uses TRBV18 with TRBJ1-1; TRBD1 might be the D (6 bases). V dropped 3 bases and J dropped 4 bases, with 9 bases sitting between them. The V gene's germline CDR1 is KGHSH and CDR2 LQKENI. This CDR3 has 13 amino acids. DNA for the CDR3: TGTGCCAGCTCACCCGGGACACGCACTGAAGCTTTCTTT. Protein sequence: CASSPGTRTEAFF.

The J gene is TRBJ2-7, the V gene TRBV4-1, with D tentatively TRBD1 or TRBD2 (5 bases each). This CDR3 comprises 13 residues. CDR1 is MGHRA and CDR2 is YSYEKL in the germline V gene. Trimming cost V 3 bases and J 6 bases, with 12 bases left between them. CDR3 residues: CASSHSEGLEQYF. In DNA, the CDR3 is TGCGCCAGCAGCCACTCCGAGGGGCTCGAGCAGTACTTC.

This chain joins TRBV3-1 (or the pseudogene TRBV3-2) and TRBJ2-5; TRBD2 matches 13 bases. Germline V CDR1 and CDR2: LGHDT, YNNKEL (reference sequence). Germline trimming cut 4 bases from V and 5 bases from J; bases unmatched to any gene: 7. The CDR3 length is 16 residues. CDR3 sequence reads: CASSPRLAGGRETQYF. CDR3 DNA sequence: TGTGCCAGCAGCCCCAGACTAGCGGGGGGCAGGGAGACCCAGTACTTC.

The rearrangement joins TRBV10-2 to TRBJ1-4; D remains unclear. The CDR3 spans 15 residues. V was trimmed by 2 bases and J by 4 bases, leaving 11 bases between them. The V gene's germline CDR1 is WSHSY and CDR2 SAAADI. The CDR3 DNA sequence: TGCGCCAGCAGTGAGGAGGTAGCCCTTAATGAAAAACTGTTTTTT. It yields the protein CASSEEVALNEKLFF.

The V and J genes are TRBV19 and TRBJ2-1; tentative D call: TRBD2 (6 bases). The germline V and J ends were trimmed by 7 bases and 8 bases, with 15 bases remaining between them. CDR3 length: 13 amino acids. Per the germline V gene, CDR1 is LNHDA and CDR2 is SQIVND (reference sequence). CDR3 sequence reads: CASTIPGVDEQFF. The DNA for the CDR3 is TGTGCCAGTACCATACCGGGGGTGGATGAGCAGTTCTTC.

This rearrangement joins TRBV28 to TRBJ2-3; D is ambiguous. This CDR3 is built from 15 residues. V was cut by 5 bases and J by 7 bases, with 19 bases left in between. Germline assignment: CDR1 MDHEN and CDR2 SYDVKM. In DNA, the CDR3 is TGTGCCAGCAGTCCAGAGGACGGCACTCACAATACGCAGTATTTT. Translation: CASSPEDGTHNTQYF. The variable domain in full, completed from reference TRBV28 and TRBJ2-3, reads DVKVTQSSRYLVKRTGEKVFLECVQDMDHENMFWYRQDPGLGLRLIYFSYDVKMKEKGDIPEGYSVSREKKERFSLILESASTNQTSMYLCASSPEDGTHNTQYFGPGTRLTVL.

The chain has TRBV5-1 and TRBJ2-7; D remains ambiguous. The CDR3 has 12 residues. CDR1 is SGHRS and CDR2 is YFSETQ in the germline V gene. V lost 9 bases, J lost 6 bases, and 16 bases lay in between. CDR3 loop: CATSGKSGEQYF. The CDR3 bases are TGCGCCACGAGTGGGAAAAGTGGCGAGCAGTACTTC.

The rearrangement joins TRBV7-2 to TRBJ2-7; no clear D gene. From germline, CDR1 is SGHTA and CDR2 FQGNSA. This CDR3 spans 13 amino acids. V was shortened by 3 bases and J by 1 base, with 7 bases between the two germline ends. This CDR3 reads CASSFGRSYEQYF. The CDR3 DNA is TGTGCCAGCAGCTTCGGACGGTCCTACGAGCAGTACTTC. Based on the CDR3 plus reference TRBV7-2 and TRBJ2-7, the full variable domain is GAGVSQSPSNKVTEKGKDVELRCDPISGHTALYWYRQSLGQGLEFLIYFQGNSAPDKSGLPSDRFSAERTGGSVSTLTIQRTQQEDSAVYLCASSFGRSYEQYFGPGTRLTVT.

This clone appeared once. The chain employs TRBV7-9 and TRBJ1-3, with D perhaps matching TRBD1 (5 bases). V was cut by 6 bases and J by 3 bases, with 15 bases left in between. Germline V gene sequence: CDR1 SEHNR, CDR2 FQNEAQ (reference sequence). This CDR3 comprises 15 residues. CDR3 in amino acids: CASSINQGFGNTIYF. The CDR3, as DNA: TGTGCCAGCAGTATTAACCAGGGATTTGGAAACACCATATATTTT.

The gene calls are TRBV11-2 and TRBJ2-1, with D perhaps matching TRBD1 or TRBD2 (5 bases each). The germline V and J ends were trimmed by 5 bases and 4 bases, with 18 bases remaining between them. The germline CDR1 and CDR2 sequences are SGHAT and FQNNGV. CDR3 length equals 16 residues. CDR3 residues: CASSPWGSTKYNEQFF. Written as DNA, the CDR3 is TGTGCCAGCAGCCCCTGGGGGTCCACGAAATACAATGAGCAGTTCTTC.

The chain combines TRBV3-1 (or the pseudogene TRBV3-2) with TRBJ2-5, with 7 bases matching TRBD2. V dropped 7 bases and J dropped 1; count of bases not matched to a gene: 12. There are 16 residues in the CDR3. Germline V gene lookup returns CDR1 LGHDT and CDR2 YNNKEL (reference sequence). CDR3 region: CASTDGLGLIQETQYF. The DNA for the CDR3 is TGTGCCAGCACCGATGGACTAGGCCTTATCCAAGAGACCCAGTACTTC.

Here the CDR3 reads CASSSTGGRTGYTF. The CDR3 DNA is TGTGCCAGCAGCTCTACAGGGGGCAGGACCGGCTACACCTTC. This chain connects TRBV6-2 or TRBV6-3 to TRBJ1-2; 9 nucleotides agree with TRBD1. Germline lookup yields CDR1 MNHEY and CDR2 SVGEGT. The CDR3 is made up of 14 amino acids. V was clipped by 6 bases and J by 8 bases; unmatched bases: 10.

This clone is categorized as medium-sized. The chain uses TRBV10-1 and TRBJ2-7, with D perhaps TRBD1 (5 bases). Per the germline V gene, CDR1 is WNHNN and CDR2 is SYGVQD (reference sequence). V lost 3 bases to trimming and J lost 4 bases, with 13 bases between them. There are 14 residues in the CDR3. In DNA, the CDR3 is TGCGCCAGCAGTGATGAACAGGAGCCGTACGAGCAGTACTTC. Its translation: CASSDEQEPYEQYF.

The J gene is TRBJ1-2, the V gene TRBV18, with TRBD1 matching 11 bases. The junction had 6 bases not matched to a gene; V was cut back by 1 base and J by 2 bases. The CDR3 consists of 17 residues. Germline CDR1 and CDR2: KGHSH and LQKENI. CDR3 sequence: CASSPRFGQGANYGYTF. CDR3 DNA: TGTGCCAGCTCACCACGTTTCGGACAGGGGGCCAACTATGGCTACACCTTC.

The chain employs TRBV7-9 and TRBJ1-4; D possibly corresponds to TRBD1 (5 bases). Trimming took off 0 bases at V and 7 bases at J, with 9 bases between the two ends. The CDR3 runs 14 residues. CDR1 and CDR2 from the germline V gene are SEHNR and FQNEAQ (reference sequence). CDR3 protein: CASSLALQVEKLFF. For the CDR3, the DNA is TGTGCCAGCAGCTTAGCGCTACAGGTTGAAAAACTGTTTTTT.

The chain joins TRBV7-9 to TRBJ1-1, with 9 bases lining up with TRBD1. CDR3 size: 14 residues. With V trimmed by 10 bases and J by 1 base, 7 bases remained unmatched. Germline V lookup: CDR1 SEHNR, CDR2 FQNEAQ (reference sequence). In nucleotides, the CDR3 is TGTGCCACCCGCCGACAGGGGGGGAACACTGAAGCTTTCTTT. As protein: CATRRQGGNTEAFF.

In its sample, this clone was seen once. The chain is built from TRBV6-5 and TRBJ2-5; TRBD1 agrees at 11 bases. This CDR3 is built from 16 residues. The germline V gene encodes CDR1 MNHEY and CDR2 SVGAGI. J lost 5 bases, V lost 0 bases, and 5 bases had no gene match. The CDR3 protein is CASSYSPRDRGETQYF. The CDR3 DNA sequence: TGTGCCAGCAGTTACTCCCCCCGGGACAGGGGGGAGACCCAGTACTTC.

This chain joins TRBV3-1 (or the pseudogene TRBV3-2) and TRBJ1-4; D is undetermined. Germline CDR1 reads LGHDT; CDR2 reads YNNKEL (reference sequence). This CDR3 has 14 residues. V lost 5 bases to trimming and J lost 5 bases, with 12 bases between them. CDR3 in DNA: TGTGCCAGCAGCTCGTGGACGGGGAATGAAAAACTGTTTTTT. Protein: CASSSWTGNEKLFF.

This chain uses TRBV5-4 with TRBJ1-2; D not certain. Trimming removed 3 bases from V and 1 base from J, with 4 bases in between. This CDR3 is built from 12 residues. CDR1 is SGHNT and CDR2 is YYREEE in the germline V gene (reference sequence). Here the CDR3 reads CASSSNNYGYTF. The CDR3 bases are TGTGCCAGCAGCTCTAATAACTATGGCTACACCTTC.

This clone appeared a few times. CDR3 sequence (DNA): TGTGCCAGCAACCAACAGGGTGGTAGGTACGAGCAGTACTTC. Protein: CASNQQGGRYEQYF. This chain joins TRBV11-2 and TRBJ2-7, with D perhaps TRBD1 (6 bases). This CDR3 has 14 residues. The ends were cut back, 7 bases at V and 4 bases at J, with 17 bases in the middle. Germline V gives CDR1 SGHAT, CDR2 FQNNGV. The full variable domain, its missing parts supplied by reference TRBV11-2 and TRBJ2-7, is EAGVAQSPRYKIIEKRQSVAFWCNPISGHATLYWYQQILGQGPKLLIQFQNNGVVDDSQLPKDRFSAERLKGVDSTLKIQPAKLEDSAVYLCASNQQGGRYEQYFGPGTRLTVT.

In this sample, this clone turned up once. This chain joins TRBV6-6 and TRBJ2-7, with TRBD2 identical over 8 bases. Germline CDR1 and CDR2: MNHNY and SVGAGI (reference sequence). J was trimmed by 0 bases and V by 4 bases; bases with no gene match: 2. The CDR3 has 14 amino acids. As DNA, the CDR3 is TGTGCCAGCAGTTTCGGGACTAGCTCCTACGAGCAGTACTTC. This encodes CASSFGTSSYEQYF.

V gene TRBV7-2 combines with J gene TRBJ1-2; D may be TRBD1 (5 bases). The ends were cut back, 3 bases at V and 4 bases at J, with 12 bases in the middle. CDR3 length: 14 amino acids. CDR1 is SGHTA and CDR2 is FQGNSA in the germline V gene. CDR3 sequence reads: CASSFGGVGYGYTF. CDR3 coding DNA: TGTGCCAGCAGCTTCGGGGGTGTGGGCTATGGCTACACCTTC.

Comment on this clone: A read error may produce the germline difference seen at one junction end. The genes are TRBV10-2 and TRBJ2-7, with 13 positions matching TRBD2. Germline loops: CDR1 WSHSY, CDR2 SAAADI. This CDR3 has 16 amino acids. This chain's CDR3 is CASCETSGGFLYEQYF. For the CDR3, the DNA is TGCGCCAGCTGTGAGACTAGCGGGGGGTTTCTCTACGAGCAGTACTTC.